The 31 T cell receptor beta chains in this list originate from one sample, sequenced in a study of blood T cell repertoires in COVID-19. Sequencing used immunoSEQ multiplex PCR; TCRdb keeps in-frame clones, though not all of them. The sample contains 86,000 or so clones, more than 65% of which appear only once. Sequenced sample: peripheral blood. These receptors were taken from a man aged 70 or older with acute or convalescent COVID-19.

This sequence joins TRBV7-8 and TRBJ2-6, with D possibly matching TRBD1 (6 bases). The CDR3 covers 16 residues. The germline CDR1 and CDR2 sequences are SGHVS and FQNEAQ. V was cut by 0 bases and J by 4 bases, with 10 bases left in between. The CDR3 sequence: CASSLATGTGANVLTF. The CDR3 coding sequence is TGTGCCAGCAGCTTAGCCACAGGGACCGGGGCCAACGTCCTGACTTTC.

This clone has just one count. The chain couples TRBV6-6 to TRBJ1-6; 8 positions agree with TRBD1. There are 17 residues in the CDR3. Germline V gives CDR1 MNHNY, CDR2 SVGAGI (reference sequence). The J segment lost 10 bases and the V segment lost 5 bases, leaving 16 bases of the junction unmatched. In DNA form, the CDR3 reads TGTGCCAGCAGTCTTGGGACAGGTCGCGCGTCTGTCTCACCCCTCCACTTT. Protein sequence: CASSLGTGRASVSPLHF.

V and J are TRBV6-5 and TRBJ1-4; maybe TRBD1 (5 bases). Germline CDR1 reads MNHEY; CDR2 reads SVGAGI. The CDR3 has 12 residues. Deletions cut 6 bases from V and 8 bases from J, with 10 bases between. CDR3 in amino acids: CASSRAGEKLFF. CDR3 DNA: TGTGCCAGCAGCAGGGCCGGAGAAAAACTGTTTTTT.

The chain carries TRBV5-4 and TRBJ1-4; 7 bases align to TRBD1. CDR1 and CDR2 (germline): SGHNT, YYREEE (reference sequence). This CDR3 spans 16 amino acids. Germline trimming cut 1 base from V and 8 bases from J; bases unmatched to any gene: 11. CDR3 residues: CASSLTTGASREKLFF. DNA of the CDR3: TGTGCCAGCAGCTTGACTACAGGGGCCAGCCGGGAAAAACTGTTTTTT.

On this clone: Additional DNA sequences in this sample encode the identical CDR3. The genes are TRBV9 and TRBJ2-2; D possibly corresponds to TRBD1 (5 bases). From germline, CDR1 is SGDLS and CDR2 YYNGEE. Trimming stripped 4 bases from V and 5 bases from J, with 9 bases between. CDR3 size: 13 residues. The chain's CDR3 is CASSLTGTGELFF. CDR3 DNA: TGTGCCAGCAGCCTCACAGGTACCGGGGAGCTGTTTTTT.

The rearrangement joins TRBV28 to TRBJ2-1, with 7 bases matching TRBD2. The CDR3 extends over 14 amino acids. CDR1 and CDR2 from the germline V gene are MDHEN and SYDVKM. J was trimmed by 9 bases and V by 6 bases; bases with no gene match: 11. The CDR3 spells CASSGTIKRGEQFF. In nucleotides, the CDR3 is TGTGCCAGCAGCGGGACTATCAAAAGGGGTGAGCAGTTCTTC. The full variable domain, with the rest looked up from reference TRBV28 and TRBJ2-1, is DVKVTQSSRYLVKRTGEKVFLECVQDMDHENMFWYRQDPGLGLRLIYFSYDVKMKEKGDIPEGYSVSREKKERFSLILESASTNQTSMYLCASSGTIKRGEQFFGPGTRLTVL.

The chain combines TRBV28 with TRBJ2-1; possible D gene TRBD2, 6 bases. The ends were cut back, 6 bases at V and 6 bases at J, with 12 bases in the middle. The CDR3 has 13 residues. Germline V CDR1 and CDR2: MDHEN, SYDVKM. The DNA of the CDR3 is TGTGCCAGCAGCTCGGGGACTGGCAATGAGCAGTTCTTC. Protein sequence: CASSSGTGNEQFF. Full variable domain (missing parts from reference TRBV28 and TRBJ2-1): DVKVTQSSRYLVKRTGEKVFLECVQDMDHENMFWYRQDPGLGLRLIYFSYDVKMKEKGDIPEGYSVSREKKERFSLILESASTNQTSMYLCASSSGTGNEQFFGPGTRLTVL.

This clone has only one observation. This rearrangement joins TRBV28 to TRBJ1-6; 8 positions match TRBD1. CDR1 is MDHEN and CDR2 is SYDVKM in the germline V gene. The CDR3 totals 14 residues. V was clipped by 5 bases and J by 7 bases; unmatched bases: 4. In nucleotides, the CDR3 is TGTGCCAGCAGTCCCGGACAGGGCAATTCACCCCTCCACTTT. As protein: CASSPGQGNSPLHF.

CDR3 loop: CASSHPGQSALHF. CDR3 nucleotides: TGCGCCAGCAGCCACCCGGGACAGTCAGCCCTCCACTTT. The rearrangement uses TRBV4-1 and TRBJ1-6; 7 bases line up with TRBD1. This CDR3 region has 13 residues. Germline V gene sequence: CDR1 MGHRA, CDR2 YSYEKL. V trimming: 3 bases; J trimming: 14 bases; junction bases outside the gene matches: 7.

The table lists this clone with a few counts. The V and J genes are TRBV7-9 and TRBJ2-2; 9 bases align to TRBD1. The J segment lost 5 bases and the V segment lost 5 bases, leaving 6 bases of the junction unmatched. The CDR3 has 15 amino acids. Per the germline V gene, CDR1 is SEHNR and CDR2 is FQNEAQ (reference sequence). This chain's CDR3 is CASSPGQGRTGELFF. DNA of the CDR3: TGTGCCAGCAGCCCTGGACAGGGGCGGACCGGGGAGCTGTTTTTT.

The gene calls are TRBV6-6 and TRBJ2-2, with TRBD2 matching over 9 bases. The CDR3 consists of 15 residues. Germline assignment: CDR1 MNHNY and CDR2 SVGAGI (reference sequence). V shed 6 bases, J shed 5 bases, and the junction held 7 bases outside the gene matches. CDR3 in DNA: TGTGCCAGCAGCCCCAGCGGGGGGAGTACCGGGGAGCTGTTTTTT. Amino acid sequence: CASSPSGGSTGELFF.

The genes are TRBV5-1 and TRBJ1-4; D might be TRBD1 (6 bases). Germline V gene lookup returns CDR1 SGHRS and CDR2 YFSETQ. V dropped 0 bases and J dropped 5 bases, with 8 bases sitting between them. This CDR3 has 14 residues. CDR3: CASSLGQVNEKLFF. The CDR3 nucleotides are TGCGCCAGCAGCTTGGGACAGGTCAATGAAAAACTGTTTTTT. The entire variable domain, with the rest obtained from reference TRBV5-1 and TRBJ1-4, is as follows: KAGVTQTPRYLIKTRGQQVTLSCSPISGHRSVSWYQQTPGQGLQFLFEYFSETQRNKGNFPGRFSGRQFSNSRSEMNVSTLELGDSALYLCASSLGQVNEKLFFGSGTQLSVL.

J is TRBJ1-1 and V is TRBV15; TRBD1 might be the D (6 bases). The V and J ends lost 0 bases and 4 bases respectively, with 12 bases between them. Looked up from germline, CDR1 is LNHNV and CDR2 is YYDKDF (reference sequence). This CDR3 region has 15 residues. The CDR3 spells CATSREGAAVTEAFF. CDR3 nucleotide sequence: TGTGCCACCAGCAGAGAGGGGGCGGCGGTCACTGAAGCTTTCTTT.

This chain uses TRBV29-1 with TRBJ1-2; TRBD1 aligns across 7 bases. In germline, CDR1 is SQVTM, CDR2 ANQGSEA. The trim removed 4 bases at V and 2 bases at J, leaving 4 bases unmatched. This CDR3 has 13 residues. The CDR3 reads CSVVGGANYGYTF. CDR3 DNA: TGCAGCGTTGTAGGGGGCGCGAACTATGGCTACACCTTC.

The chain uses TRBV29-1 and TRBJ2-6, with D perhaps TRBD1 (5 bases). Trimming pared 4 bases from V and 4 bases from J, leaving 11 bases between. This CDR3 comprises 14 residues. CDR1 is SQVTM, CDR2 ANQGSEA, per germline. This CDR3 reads CSVAAGPGANVLTF. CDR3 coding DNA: TGCAGCGTTGCCGCAGGGCCCGGGGCCAACGTCCTGACTTTC.

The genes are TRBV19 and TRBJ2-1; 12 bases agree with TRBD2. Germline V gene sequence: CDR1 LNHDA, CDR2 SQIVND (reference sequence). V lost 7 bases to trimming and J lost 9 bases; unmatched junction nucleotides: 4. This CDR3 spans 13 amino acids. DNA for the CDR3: TGTGCCAGTACGGCTAGCGGGGGGGTTGAGCAGTTCTTC. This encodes CASTASGGVEQFF.

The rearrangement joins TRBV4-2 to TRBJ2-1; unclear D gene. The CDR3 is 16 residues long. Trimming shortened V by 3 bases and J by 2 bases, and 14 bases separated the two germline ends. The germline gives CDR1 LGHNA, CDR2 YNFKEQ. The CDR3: CASSHHHSTAYNEQFF. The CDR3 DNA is TGTGCCAGCAGCCACCACCACTCTACGGCCTACAATGAGCAGTTCTTC.

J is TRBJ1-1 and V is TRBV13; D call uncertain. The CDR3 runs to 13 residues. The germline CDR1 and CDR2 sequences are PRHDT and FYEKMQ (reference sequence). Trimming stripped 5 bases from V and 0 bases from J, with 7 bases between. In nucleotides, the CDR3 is TGTGCCAGCAGCCCCTCCCTGAACACTGAAGCTTTCTTT. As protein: CASSPSLNTEAFF.

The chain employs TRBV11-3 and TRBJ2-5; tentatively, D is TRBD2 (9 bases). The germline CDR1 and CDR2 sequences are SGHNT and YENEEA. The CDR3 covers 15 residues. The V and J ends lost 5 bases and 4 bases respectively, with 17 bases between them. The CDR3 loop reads CASSQGAGGRETQYF. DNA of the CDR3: TGTGCCAGCAGCCAGGGGGCGGGGGGGCGAGAGACCCAGTACTTC.

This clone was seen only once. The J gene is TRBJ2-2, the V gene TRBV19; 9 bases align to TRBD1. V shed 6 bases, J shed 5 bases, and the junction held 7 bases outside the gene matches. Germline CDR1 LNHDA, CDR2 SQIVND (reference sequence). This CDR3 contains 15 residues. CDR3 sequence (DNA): TGTGCCAGTAGCCAGGGGACAGGGAGGACCGGGGAGCTGTTTTTT. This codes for CASSQGTGRTGELFF.

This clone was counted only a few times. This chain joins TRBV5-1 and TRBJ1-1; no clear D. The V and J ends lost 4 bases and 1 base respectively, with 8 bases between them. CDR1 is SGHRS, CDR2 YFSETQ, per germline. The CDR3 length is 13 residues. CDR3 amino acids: CASSTQENTEAFF. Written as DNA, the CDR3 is TGCGCCAGCAGCACCCAGGAGAACACTGAAGCTTTCTTT.

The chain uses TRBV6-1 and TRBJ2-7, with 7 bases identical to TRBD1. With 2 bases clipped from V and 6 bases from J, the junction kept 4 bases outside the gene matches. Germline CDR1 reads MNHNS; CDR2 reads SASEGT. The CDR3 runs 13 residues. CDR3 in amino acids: CASSEWAGGEQYV. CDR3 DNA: TGTGCCAGCAGTGAATGGGCAGGGGGCGAGCAGTACGTC.

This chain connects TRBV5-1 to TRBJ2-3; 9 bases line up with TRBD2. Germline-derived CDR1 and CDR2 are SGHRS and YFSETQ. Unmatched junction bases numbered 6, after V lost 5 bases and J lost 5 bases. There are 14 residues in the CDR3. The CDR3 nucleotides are TGCGCCAGCAGTTTGACTAGCGGTGGAGATACGCAGTATTTT. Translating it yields CASSLTSGGDTQYF. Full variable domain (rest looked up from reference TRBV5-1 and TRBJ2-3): KAGVTQTPRYLIKTRGQQVTLSCSPISGHRSVSWYQQTPGQGLQFLFEYFSETQRNKGNFPGRFSGRQFSNSRSEMNVSTLELGDSALYLCASSLTSGGDTQYFGPGTRLTVL.

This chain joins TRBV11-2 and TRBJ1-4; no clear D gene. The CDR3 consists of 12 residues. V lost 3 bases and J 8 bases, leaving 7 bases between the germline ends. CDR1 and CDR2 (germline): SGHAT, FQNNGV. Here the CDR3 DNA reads TGTGCCAGCAGCTTGGGCCGAGAAAAACTGTTTTTT. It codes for CASSLGREKLFF.

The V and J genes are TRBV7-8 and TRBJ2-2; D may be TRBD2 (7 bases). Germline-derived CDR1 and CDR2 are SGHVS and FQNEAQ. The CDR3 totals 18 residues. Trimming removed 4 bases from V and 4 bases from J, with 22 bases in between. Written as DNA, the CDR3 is TGTGCCAGCAGCTCGCATCTTCTAGAAGGGGGGGCCACCGGGGAGCTGTTTTTT. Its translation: CASSSHLLEGGATGELFF.

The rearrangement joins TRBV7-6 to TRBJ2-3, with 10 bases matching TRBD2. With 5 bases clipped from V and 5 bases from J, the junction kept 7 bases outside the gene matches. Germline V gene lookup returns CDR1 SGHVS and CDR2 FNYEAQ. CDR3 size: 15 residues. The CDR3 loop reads CASSRGAGGLDTQYF. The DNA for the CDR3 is TGTGCCAGCAGCCGGGGAGCGGGGGGGCTAGATACGCAGTATTTT.

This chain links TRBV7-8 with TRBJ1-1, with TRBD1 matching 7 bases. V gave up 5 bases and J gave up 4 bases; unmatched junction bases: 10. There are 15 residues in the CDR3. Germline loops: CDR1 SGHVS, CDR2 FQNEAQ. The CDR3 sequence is CASSENRGGGTEAFF. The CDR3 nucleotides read TGTGCCAGCAGCGAAAACAGGGGCGGTGGCACTGAAGCTTTCTTT.

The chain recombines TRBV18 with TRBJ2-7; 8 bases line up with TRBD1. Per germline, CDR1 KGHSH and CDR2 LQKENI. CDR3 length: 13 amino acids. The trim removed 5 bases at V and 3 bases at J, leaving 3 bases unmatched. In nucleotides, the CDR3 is TGTGCCAGCTCATCGGACAGGGACTACGAGCAGTACTTC. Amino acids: CASSSDRDYEQYF.

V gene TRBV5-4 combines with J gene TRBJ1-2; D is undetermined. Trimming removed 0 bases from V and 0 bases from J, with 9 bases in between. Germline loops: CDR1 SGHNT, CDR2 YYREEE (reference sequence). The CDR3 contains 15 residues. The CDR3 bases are TGTGCCAGCAGCTTGGCGGTTAAAGCTAACTATGGCTACACCTTC. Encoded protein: CASSLAVKANYGYTF.

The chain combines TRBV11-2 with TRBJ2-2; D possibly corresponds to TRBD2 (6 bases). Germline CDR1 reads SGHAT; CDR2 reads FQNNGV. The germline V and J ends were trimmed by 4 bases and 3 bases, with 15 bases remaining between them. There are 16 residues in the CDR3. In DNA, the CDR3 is TGTGCCAGCAGCTCGACCGGGACTGGTGACACCGGGGAGCTGTTTTTT. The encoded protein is CASSSTGTGDTGELFF.

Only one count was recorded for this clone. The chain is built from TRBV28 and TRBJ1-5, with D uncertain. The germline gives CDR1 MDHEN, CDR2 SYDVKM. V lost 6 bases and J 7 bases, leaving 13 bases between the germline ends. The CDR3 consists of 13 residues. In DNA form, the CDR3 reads TGTGCCAGCAGCCTGCTCGGAGGACAGCCCCAGCATTTT. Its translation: CASSLLGGQPQHF.